Listed below are T cell receptor beta chains from one sample, sequenced in a study of CD8+ T cells in alopecia areata. Generated by immunoSEQ multiplex PCR, the TCRdb table keeps only in-frame clones and is missing some. This sample has about 190,000 clones, with 50% to 70% found just once. The material was CD4+ T cells sorted from blood, obtained around week 47, from a patient treated with tofacitinib. These TCRs come from a human donor with alopecia areata. The CDR3 runs from the conserved cysteine through the conserved F or W. The D gene is left open where the match is weak. Clone size is stated in some rows and not others, as once, few, many or a class when expanded.

d_call: TRBD1; clone_size: few; v_call: TRBV5-1; cdr3_length: 15; j_call: TRBJ1-1; cdr3_nt: TGCGCCAGCAGGGGCTGGGGACAGGTGAACACTGAAGCTTTCTTT; cdr3_aa: CASRGWGQVNTEAFF
d_call: -; clone_size: -; v_call: TRBV7-8; cdr3_length: 16; j_call: TRBJ1-4; cdr3_nt: TGTGCCAGCAGCCCTGTCGCGGGGGCCGGCCACGAAAAACTGTTTTTT; cdr3_aa: CASSPVAGAGHEKLFF
d_call: TRBD2; clone_size: few; v_call: TRBV30; cdr3_length: 15; j_call: TRBJ2-4; cdr3_nt: TGTGCCTGGAGTGACGGGACTAGCGGGAAAAACATTCAGTACTTC; cdr3_aa: CAWSDGTSGKNIQYF
d_call: -; clone_size: -; v_call: TRBV6-5; cdr3_length: 13; j_call: TRBJ2-1; cdr3_nt: TGTGCCAGCAAGGGGGGAGCCCACAATGAGCAGTTCTTC; cdr3_aa: CASKGGAHNEQFF
d_call: -; clone_size: -; v_call: TRBV5-6; cdr3_length: 14; j_call: TRBJ1-2; cdr3_nt: TGTGCCAGCAGCCAGTTTACGACCGGTGCGGGCTACACCTTC; cdr3_aa: CASSQFTTGAGYTF
d_call: -; clone_size: -; v_call: TRBV29-1; cdr3_length: 13; j_call: TRBJ1-1; cdr3_nt: TGCAGCGTTGAACCACAGGGTGGGCCTGAAGCTTTCTTT; cdr3_aa: CSVEPQGGPEAFF
d_call: TRBD2; clone_size: -; v_call: TRBV7-6; cdr3_length: 15; j_call: TRBJ2-3; cdr3_nt: TGTGCCAGCAGCCAGCGGGGGGCCTACACAGATACGCAGTATTTT; cdr3_aa: CASSQRGAYTDTQYF
d_call: -; clone_size: -; v_call: TRBV5-6; cdr3_length: 16; j_call: TRBJ1-5; cdr3_nt: TGTGCCAGCAGCTCGGGGGTAATAGCCGGCAATCAGCCCCAGCATTTT; cdr3_aa: CASSSGVIAGNQPQHF
d_call: -; clone_size: -; v_call: TRBV30; cdr3_length: 15; j_call: TRBJ1-3; cdr3_nt: TGTGCCTGGATCGTACGGGGGATCTCTGGAAACACCATATATTTT; cdr3_aa: CAWIVRGISGNTIYF
d_call: -; clone_size: -; v_call: TRBV14; cdr3_length: 14; j_call: TRBJ1-6; cdr3_nt: TGTGCCAGCAGCCAAGCTGACCTTCTCTGGCCCCTCCACTTT; cdr3_aa: CASSQADLLWPLHF
d_call: TRBD1; clone_size: -; v_call: TRBV28; cdr3_length: 14; j_call: TRBJ1-2; cdr3_nt: TGTGCCAGCAGTGGACAGGGACAGATCAAGGGCTACACCTTC; cdr3_aa: CASSGQGQIKGYTF
d_call: TRBD1; clone_size: -; v_call: TRBV25-1; cdr3_length: 15; j_call: TRBJ2-1; cdr3_nt: TGTGCCAGCAGTGTGTACAGGGGAAGGTTCAATGAGCAGTTCTTC; cdr3_aa: CASSVYRGRFNEQFF
d_call: -; clone_size: few; v_call: TRBV15; cdr3_length: 17; j_call: TRBJ2-5; cdr3_nt: TGTGCCACCAGCACCCAGGGGGGCGGGGGCTGGGAAGAGACCCAGTACTTC; cdr3_aa: CATSTQGGGGWEETQYF
d_call: -; clone_size: -; v_call: TRBV30; cdr3_length: 12; j_call: TRBJ1-2; cdr3_nt: TGTGCCTCGCGAACAGAATACTATGGCTACACCTTC; cdr3_aa: CASRTEYYGYTF
d_call: -; clone_size: -; v_call: TRBV30; cdr3_length: 13; j_call: TRBJ2-2; cdr3_nt: TGTGCCTGGACCCATTCGGGCACCGGGGAGCTGTTTTTT; cdr3_aa: CAWTHSGTGELFF
d_call: TRBD2; clone_size: few; v_call: TRBV27; cdr3_length: 16; j_call: TRBJ2-1; cdr3_nt: TGTGCCAGCAGTCCCCGACTAGCGGGGGGGCACAATGAGCAGTTCTTC; cdr3_aa: CASSPRLAGGHNEQFF
d_call: TRBD1; clone_size: -; v_call: TRBV19; cdr3_length: 15; j_call: TRBJ2-4; cdr3_nt: TGTGCCAGTAGCCGGGGACAGGGTACCAAAAACATTCAGTACTTC; cdr3_aa: CASSRGQGTKNIQYF
d_call: -; clone_size: -; v_call: TRBV5-5; cdr3_length: 13; j_call: TRBJ2-7; cdr3_nt: TGTGCCAGCAGCTTTATGGGCAGTTACGAGCAGTACTTC; cdr3_aa: CASSFMGSYEQYF
d_call: -; clone_size: -; v_call: TRBV14; cdr3_length: 13; j_call: TRBJ1-2; cdr3_nt: TGTGCCAGCAGCCAAACAGCTAACTATGGCTACACCTTC; cdr3_aa: CASSQTANYGYTF
d_call: -; clone_size: -; v_call: TRBV29-1; cdr3_length: 13; j_call: TRBJ1-1; cdr3_nt: TGCAGCGTTGGGCAACCCTTGAACACTGAAGCTTTCTTT; cdr3_aa: CSVGQPLNTEAFF
d_call: -; clone_size: once; v_call: TRBV7-6; cdr3_length: 12; j_call: TRBJ2-7; cdr3_nt: TGTGCCAGCAGCGAGACAGGCTACGAGCAGTACTTC; cdr3_aa: CASSETGYEQYF
d_call: TRBD2; clone_size: -; v_call: TRBV2; cdr3_length: 17; j_call: TRBJ2-1; cdr3_nt: TGTGCCAGCAGTGAAGGGTTGGGTAGCGGGGGGTACAATGAGCAGTTCTTC; cdr3_aa: CASSEGLGSGGYNEQFF
d_call: -; clone_size: -; v_call: TRBV25-1; cdr3_length: 16; j_call: TRBJ1-1; cdr3_nt: TGTGCCAGCAGTGAATTAGGGGGATTAGGGAACACTGAAGCTTTCTTT; cdr3_aa: CASSELGGLGNTEAFF
d_call: -; clone_size: -; v_call: TRBV29-1; cdr3_length: 13; j_call: TRBJ2-1; cdr3_nt: TGCAGCGTGGAGGGACGGTCCTACAATGAGCAGTTCTTC; cdr3_aa: CSVEGRSYNEQFF
d_call: -; clone_size: -; v_call: TRBV2; cdr3_length: 13; j_call: TRBJ2-2; cdr3_nt: TGTGCCAGCAGTTCCACAGGGTCCGGGGAGCTGTTTTTT; cdr3_aa: CASSSTGSGELFF
d_call: TRBD1; clone_size: -; v_call: TRBV2; cdr3_length: 15; j_call: TRBJ2-5; cdr3_nt: TGTGCCAGCACCCCACAGACAGGGATCCAAGAGACCCAGTACTTC; cdr3_aa: CASTPQTGIQETQYF
d_call: -; clone_size: -; v_call: TRBV5-6; cdr3_length: 15; j_call: TRBJ1-2; cdr3_nt: TGTGCCAGCATTTATTGGGACACTTGGAACTATGGCTACACCTTC; cdr3_aa: CASIYWDTWNYGYTF
d_call: -; clone_size: -; v_call: TRBV9; cdr3_length: 14; j_call: TRBJ2-3; cdr3_nt: TGTGCCAGCAGCGTAGTTGGATCCCCAGATACGCAGTATTTT; cdr3_aa: CASSVVGSPDTQYF
d_call: -; clone_size: -; v_call: TRBV11-2; cdr3_length: 12; j_call: TRBJ2-1; cdr3_nt: TGTGCCAGCAGCTTAAAGGGGAATGAGCAGTTCTTC; cdr3_aa: CASSLKGNEQFF
d_call: -; clone_size: -; v_call: TRBV14; cdr3_length: 15; j_call: TRBJ2-2; cdr3_nt: TGTGCCAGCAGCCAAGAGGGCAGGGCCACCGGGGAGCTGTTTTTT; cdr3_aa: CASSQEGRATGELFF
d_call: TRBD2; clone_size: -; v_call: TRBV19; cdr3_length: 17; j_call: TRBJ2-3; cdr3_nt: TGTGCCAGTAGTATGCTACTAGCGGGGGGGAACACAGATACGCAGTATTTT; cdr3_aa: CASSMLLAGGNTDTQYF
d_call: -; clone_size: once; v_call: TRBV7-9; cdr3_length: 14; j_call: TRBJ2-7; cdr3_nt: TGTGCCAGCAGCTTAGAATCTGGGACGGCCCGCCGGGACTTC; cdr3_aa: CASSLESGTARRDF
d_call: -; clone_size: -; v_call: TRBV6-5; cdr3_length: 12; j_call: TRBJ2-2; cdr3_nt: TGTGCCAGCAGTGACTTGACCGGGGAGCTGTTTTTT; cdr3_aa: CASSDLTGELFF
d_call: -; clone_size: -; v_call: TRBV29-1; cdr3_length: 13; j_call: TRBJ1-1; cdr3_nt: TGCAGCGTTTACCAGACTATGAACACTGAAGCTTTCTTT; cdr3_aa: CSVYQTMNTEAFF
d_call: TRBD1; clone_size: -; v_call: TRBV30; cdr3_length: 16; j_call: TRBJ2-1; cdr3_nt: TGTGCCTGGAATGGACAGGGGAATAACGGTTACAATGAGCAGTTCTTC; cdr3_aa: CAWNGQGNNGYNEQFF
d_call: -; clone_size: -; v_call: TRBV10-1; cdr3_length: 13; j_call: TRBJ1-1; cdr3_nt: TGCGCCAGCAGTGTAAACATCGGCACTGAAGCTTTCTTT; cdr3_aa: CASSVNIGTEAFF
d_call: TRBD1; clone_size: -; v_call: TRBV28; cdr3_length: 17; j_call: TRBJ2-3; cdr3_nt: TGTGCCAGCAGTTTCCCGGGACAGGGGATAGGCACAGATACGCAGTATTTT; cdr3_aa: CASSFPGQGIGTDTQYF
d_call: TRBD2; clone_size: -; v_call: TRBV4-3; cdr3_length: 15; j_call: TRBJ2-1; cdr3_nt: TGCGCCAGCAGCCAAATCCAGCGGGGGGGGAATGAGCAGTTCTTC; cdr3_aa: CASSQIQRGGNEQFF
d_call: TRBD2; clone_size: once; v_call: TRBV29-1; cdr3_length: 12; j_call: TRBJ2-5; cdr3_nt: TGCAGCGGAAAGGGACTAGCGGAGACCCAGTACTTC; cdr3_aa: CSGKGLAETQYF
d_call: -; clone_size: -; v_call: TRBV30; cdr3_length: 12; j_call: TRBJ2-7; cdr3_nt: TGTGCCTGGCGACGGGACTCCTACGAGCAGTACTTC; cdr3_aa: CAWRRDSYEQYF
d_call: -; clone_size: -; v_call: TRBV6-5; cdr3_length: 15; j_call: TRBJ2-2; cdr3_nt: TGTGCCAGCAGTCGGAGGACAACAGGAACCGGGGAGCTGTTTTTT; cdr3_aa: CASSRRTTGTGELFF
d_call: -; clone_size: -; v_call: TRBV18; cdr3_length: 16; j_call: TRBJ1-6; cdr3_nt: TGTGCCAGCTCACCCCAGACAGGCCAGCAAAATTCACCCCTCCACTTT; cdr3_aa: CASSPQTGQQNSPLHF